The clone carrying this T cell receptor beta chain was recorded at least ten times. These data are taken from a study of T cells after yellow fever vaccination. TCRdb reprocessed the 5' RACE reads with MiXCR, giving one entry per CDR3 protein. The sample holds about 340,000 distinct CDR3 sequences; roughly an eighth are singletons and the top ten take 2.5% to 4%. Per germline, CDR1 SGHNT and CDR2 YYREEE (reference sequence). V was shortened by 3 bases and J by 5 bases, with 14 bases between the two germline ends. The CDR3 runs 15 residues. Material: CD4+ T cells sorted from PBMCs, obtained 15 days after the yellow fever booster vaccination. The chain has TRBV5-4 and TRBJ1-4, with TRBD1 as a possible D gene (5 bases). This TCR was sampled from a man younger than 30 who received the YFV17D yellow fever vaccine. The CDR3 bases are TGTGCCAGCAGCTCCCGGAGTAGGGGAAATGAAAAACTGTTTTTT. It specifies CASSSRSRGNEKLFF.